These T cell receptor beta chains were read from a single sample in a study of tumour-infiltrating T cells in Burkitt lymphoma. Sequenced by immunoSEQ multiplex PCR; TCRdb stores in-frame clones only, minus some. Among some 5,000 clones listed, roughly an eighth were seen once. The sample consisted of tumor tissue. Source of these receptors: a human donor with Burkitt lymphoma. The CDR3 runs from the conserved cysteine through the conserved F or W. Each record gives: V gene, clone size, J gene, D gene, CDR3 DNA, CDR3 protein. The D gene is left open where the match is weak. Not all rows give a size; the values are once, few, many and, for expanded clones, a class.

TRBV11-2,few,TRBJ2-2,TRBD2,TGTACCAGCAGCCATACCCCCGGGACTAGCGTTCTTGGGGAGCTGTTTTTT,CTSSHTPGTSVLGELFF
TRBV7-9,few,TRBJ1-1,.,TGTGCCAGCAGCTTACCGAGAGGGGGCACTGAAGCTTTCTTT,CASSLPRGGTEAFF
TRBV2,few,TRBJ1-1,.,TGTGCCACCCAACTAGACTACACTGAAGCTTTCTTT,CATQLDYTEAFF
TRBV27,.,TRBJ2-1,TRBD2,TGTGCCAGCAGGAGACTAGCTGATAATGAGCAGTTCTTC,CASRRLADNEQFF
TRBV28,few,TRBJ1-2,.,TGTGCCAGCAGACACAGGGGCTACACCTTC,CASRHRGYTF
TRBV7-8,.,TRBJ2-7,.,TGTGCCAGCAACCAACAGGGAGCCTACGAGCAGTACTTC,CASNQQGAYEQYF
TRBV7-9,.,TRBJ1-1,.,TGTGCCAGCAGCTCTGGTTCGGTCCCTGAAGCTTTCTTT,CASSSGSVPEAFF
TRBV11-2,.,TRBJ2-7,.,TGTGCCAGCAGCTTAGATTGGGGCTTAACCTACGAGCAGTACTTC,CASSLDWGLTYEQYF
TRBV5-8,.,TRBJ1-2,.,TGTGCCAGCAGCTTGTTAAATAACTATGGCTACACCTTC,CASSLLNNYGYTF
TRBV6-4,.,TRBJ2-1,.,TGTGCCAGCAGCGAGCGTCAGGCCGGAACGATGGAGCAGTTCTTC,CASSERQAGTMEQFF
TRBV7-6,few,TRBJ1-6,.,TGTGCCAGCAGCTCAGGATTAAGGGCGAATAATTCACCCCTCCACTTT,CASSSGLRANNSPLHF
TRBV11-2,.,TRBJ2-1,.,TGTGCCAGCAGCTTAGGCCCCGCGGGGCAGCGGAGCTCCTACAATGAGCAGTTCTTC,CASSLGPAGQRSSYNEQFF
TRBV13,few,TRBJ2-1,.,TGTGCCAGCAGCCCGCCCCCAGGGGACGCCTACAATGAGCAGTTCTTC,CASSPPPGDAYNEQFF
TRBV19,.,TRBJ2-5,TRBD1,TGTGCCAGTAGTGTGGGACAGGGGGGCGGCAGAGAGACCCAGTACTTC,CASSVGQGGGRETQYF
TRBV11-2,.,TRBJ2-1,TRBD2,TGTGCCAGCAGCTTTGATCCACTAGCGGGAGGGCGTCACTACAATGAGCAGTTCTTC,CASSFDPLAGGRHYNEQFF
TRBV4-2,.,TRBJ1-6,.,TGTGCCAGCAGCCAAGAAAGAAGGGCCTTGAGTTCACCCCTCCACTTT,CASSQERRALSSPLHF
TRBV4-3,few,TRBJ1-6,.,TGCGCCAGCCGGGGACACTTTAATTCACCCCTCCACTTT,CASRGHFNSPLHF
TRBV29-1,few,TRBJ2-3,.,TGCAGCGTTGAAGAGATGCGGACCGGCACAGATACGCAGTATTTT,CSVEEMRTGTDTQYF
TRBV15,few,TRBJ2-1,.,TGTGCCACCAGCACCGGACAGTTCAATGAGCAGTTCTTC,CATSTGQFNEQFF
TRBV19,.,TRBJ2-3,.,TGTGCCAGTAGTATAGCAGGTTTGCGCACAGATACGCAGTATTTT,CASSIAGLRTDTQYF
TRBV5-5,.,TRBJ1-5,.,TGTGCCAGCAGCTTACAATACAGGGAGGGGAGCAATCAGCCCCAGCATTTT,CASSLQYREGSNQPQHF
TRBV27,few,TRBJ1-6,.,TGTGCCAGCAGTGCCACTATTCATTCGCGTTCCTATAATTCACCCCTCCACTTT,CASSATIHSRSYNSPLHF
TRBV7-9,few,TRBJ2-7,.,TGTGCCAGCAGCTTTTTTGGAAGGGGCTACGAGCAGTACTTC,CASSFFGRGYEQYF
TRBV20-1,.,TRBJ1-1,.,TGCAGTGCAAACACCGGGACAGAAGCTTTCTTT,CSANTGTEAFF
TRBV28,.,TRBJ2-7,.,TGTGCCAGCAGTTTACCGGACGAGCAGTACTTC,CASSLPDEQYF
TRBV5-1,.,TRBJ2-3,TRBD1,TGCGCCAGCAGCATCCTAGGACAGGCTAGCACAGATACGCAGTATTTT,CASSILGQASTDTQYF
TRBV30,once,TRBJ1-3,.,TGTGCCTGGACTACTGGAAACACCATATATTTT,CAWTTGNTIYF
TRBV7-8,.,TRBJ1-4,TRBD1,TGTGCCAGCAGCTTGGGACAGGGGGCCGGTCTGGATGAAAAACTGTTTTTT,CASSLGQGAGLDEKLFF
TRBV23-1,few,TRBJ2-7,TRBD1,TGCGCCAGCAGTCATGGCAGGGGGCCTTACGAGCAGTACTTC,CASSHGRGPYEQYF
TRBV5-6,.,TRBJ1-1,TRBD1,TGTGCCAGCAGCGGGACAGGGGACATGAACACTGAAGCTTTCTTT,CASSGTGDMNTEAFF
TRBV12-5,few,TRBJ2-7,.,TGTGCTAGTGGTTTGAATAATGACCGGACAGCTAAAACCTACGAGCAGTACTTC,CASGLNNDRTAKTYEQYF
TRBV5-6,.,TRBJ2-7,TRBD1,TGTGCCAGCAGCTCCGACAGGGTTAAGTACGAGCAGTACTTC,CASSSDRVKYEQYF
TRBV7-8,few,TRBJ1-2,.,TGTGCCAGCAGCTTATGGGGGGCGTCCTATGGCTACACCTTC,CASSLWGASYGYTF
TRBV7-2,.,TRBJ2-3,.,TGTGCCAGCAGCACCAGAGGACCCTTAAGAGGCACAGATACGCAGTATTTT,CASSTRGPLRGTDTQYF
TRBV4-3,.,TRBJ2-1,.,TGCGCCAGCAGCCAAGATCCCGGCGGGATTTTGTTGAATGAGCAGTTCTTC,CASSQDPGGILLNEQFF
TRBV2,.,TRBJ1-3,.,TGTGCCAGCAGCAAACAGGGTGGAAACACCATATATTTT,CASSKQGGNTIYF
TRBV30,.,TRBJ2-2,.,TGTGCCGGCTCGCAATTCGGGGAGCTGTTTTTT,CAGSQFGELFF
TRBV15,.,TRBJ1-2,TRBD1,TGTGCCACCACCCGGACAGGGGATGGCTACACCTTC,CATTRTGDGYTF
TRBV10-3,.,TRBJ2-2,TRBD1,TGTGCCATCAGTGAGTCTGAGAGACAGGGGTCCACCGGGGAGCTGTTTTTT,CAISESERQGSTGELFF
TRBV30,few,TRBJ2-3,.,TGTGCCTTCACCCCGGACTTGGCAGATACGCAGTATTTT,CAFTPDLADTQYF
TRBV7-8,.,TRBJ1-5,.,TGTGCCAGCAGCTTAGCGTGGAGCAATCAGCCCCAGCATTTT,CASSLAWSNQPQHF
TRBV18,few,TRBJ1-4,.,TGTGCCAGCTCACCGTCCACGGTTGGGGTAGGGAAAAGAGAACTGTTTTTT,CASSPSTVGVGKRELFF
TRBV28,.,TRBJ1-4,.,TGTGCCAGCAGTTCTCCCGGGAGGGATGAAAAACTGTTTTTT,CASSSPGRDEKLFF
TRBV28,few,TRBJ2-7,.,TGTGCCAGCAGTTTGGACACCTTCTACGAGCAGTACTTC,CASSLDTFYEQYF
TRBV7-2,few,TRBJ2-7,.,TGTGCCAGCAGCTTAGGGACAACCTACGAGCAGTACTTC,CASSLGTTYEQYF
TRBV21-1,.,TRBJ2-1,.,TGTGCCAGCAGCAGGTCGAAGGGGTGGGGAACTCATTCCTACAATGAGCAGTTCTTC,CASSRSKGWGTHSYNEQFF
TRBV4-3,few,TRBJ1-1,.,TGCGCCAGCAGCCAAGCAGGGGCCACTGAAGCTTTCTTT,CASSQAGATEAFF
TRBV30,few,TRBJ2-7,.,TGTGCCTGGAGTTTTATGGGGACACTTGACGAGCAGTACTTC,CAWSFMGTLDEQYF